The rows below give T cell receptor beta chains drawn from one sample of a study of Ad26.COV2.S vaccination and SARS-CoV-2 variants. The table came from immunoSEQ multiplex PCR; TCRdb's copy has only in-frame clones and leaves some out. The sample records over 400,000 clones, 89% being singletons. The source material was peripheral blood, sampled in a trial of Ad26.COV2.S vaccine versus placebo. These receptor sequences come from a person between 18 and 59 years old who received the Ad26.COV2.S COVID-19 vaccine or a placebo. CDR3s leave out the opening cysteine and the closing phenylalanine or tryptophan. The order of the fields is J gene, clone size, V gene, CDR3 protein. A row's size may be missing; if present it is once, few, many or a size class.

>TRBJ1-6|few|TRBV28
ASSFLRGYSPLH
>TRBJ2-7|-|TRBV5-1
ASSLLARAGEQY
>TRBJ2-1|once|TRBV9
ASSVPRNEQF
>TRBJ1-2|-|TRBV7-2
ASSLGTTLYYGYT
>TRBJ2-5|-|TRBV5-1
ASSSCRTSGGEETQY
>TRBJ2-3|-|TRBV7-2
ASSLAIAMADTQY
>TRBJ1-4|-|TRBV15
ATRPGGQGPGGNEKLF
>TRBJ2-2|-|TRBV4-3
ASSQVRGDTGELF
>TRBJ2-7|once|TRBV29-1
SVTGGQPYEQY
>TRBJ1-4|-|TRBV30
AWRETGVEKLF
>TRBJ1-1|few|TRBV6-5
ASSSGPGGTEAF
>TRBJ1-2|-|TRBV10-3
AISGDRVGGGYT
>TRBJ2-7|-|TRBV5-1
ASSLETGPYYEQY
>TRBJ2-5|-|TRBV6-2/TRBV6-3
ASSYSRYQETQY
>TRBJ1-2|-|TRBV7-2
ASSSGTGTYGYT
>TRBJ1-2|-|TRBV11-3
ASSLGAVDHPDGYT
>TRBJ2-1|-|TRBV4-2
ASSQDIGSGGGIVNEQF
>TRBJ2-5|-|TRBV15
ATSSGGGRTLETQY
>TRBJ1-2|-|TRBV27
ASSTPGQGYT
>TRBJ2-3|-|TRBV11-2
ASSYPSGGLSDTQY
>TRBJ2-5|-|TRBV24-1
ATSDAGQGGETQY
>TRBJ2-5|-|TRBV29-1
SIRTGGETQY
>TRBJ2-1|-|TRBV7-3
ASSTQGREQF
>TRBJ2-3|-|TRBV6-1
ASSEVSGGPTDTQY
>TRBJ1-2|-|TRBV5-1
ASSWGTGPDYGYT
>TRBJ2-1|once|TRBV5-1
ASSALAGANEQF
>TRBJ2-1|once|TRBV27
ASSLSPTSGGPGEQF
>TRBJ2-5|-|TRBV10-3
ATAPGTEQETQY
>TRBJ2-7|-|TRBV4-3
ASSQALGSKRGYEQY
>TRBJ2-6|-|TRBV7-2
ASGGRAAFSGANVLT
>TRBJ2-7|-|TRBV5-1
ASSWAGDYAYEQY
>TRBJ2-3|-|TRBV25-1
ASSAGQGLDTQY
>TRBJ1-2|-|TRBV5-1
ASSLEQNYGYT
>TRBJ1-1|-|TRBV28
ASSPATLAEAF
>TRBJ2-7|-|TRBV20-1
SGAGNEQY
>TRBJ2-3|-|TRBV19
ASKMSGVADTQY
>TRBJ1-2|-|TRBV6-5
ASRRQGPHYGYT
>TRBJ2-5|-|TRBV2
ASRSPGETQY
>TRBJ2-5|-|TRBV2
ASEPQGGGETQY
>TRBJ2-2|-|TRBV5-1
ASSLRQAYTGELF
>TRBJ2-5|-|TRBV13
ASSQGQSLQETQY
>TRBJ2-5|-|TRBV3-1/TRBV3-2
ASSLRGTGEYGTQY
>TRBJ2-5|once|TRBV9
ASSVVQGETQY
>TRBJ1-4|-|TRBV12-3/TRBV12-4
ASSRGLGEKLF
>TRBJ1-4|-|TRBV18
ASSPGLNEKLF
>TRBJ2-1|-|TRBV4-1
ASARGQGYNEQF
>TRBJ2-3|-|TRBV3-1/TRBV3-2
ASSGQGADTQY
>TRBJ1-6|-|TRBV5-1
ASRPLGGISPLH
>TRBJ2-5|once|TRBV29-1
SVSQGIQETQY
>TRBJ1-1|-|TRBV28
ASSFSPNTEAF
>TRBJ1-1|-|TRBV4-3
ASSQEGRDTEAF
>TRBJ2-3|-|TRBV27
ASSLRDARGTDTQY
>TRBJ2-3|-|TRBV23-1
ASSYSPTDLSTDTQY
>TRBJ1-3|-|TRBV5-6
ASNDSGNTIY
>TRBJ2-1|-|TRBV4-3
ASSHLPFSEDPAYNEQF
>TRBJ1-1|-|TRBV7-2
ASSLGGQGTEAF
>TRBJ1-2|-|TRBV11-2
ASSFGRANYGYT